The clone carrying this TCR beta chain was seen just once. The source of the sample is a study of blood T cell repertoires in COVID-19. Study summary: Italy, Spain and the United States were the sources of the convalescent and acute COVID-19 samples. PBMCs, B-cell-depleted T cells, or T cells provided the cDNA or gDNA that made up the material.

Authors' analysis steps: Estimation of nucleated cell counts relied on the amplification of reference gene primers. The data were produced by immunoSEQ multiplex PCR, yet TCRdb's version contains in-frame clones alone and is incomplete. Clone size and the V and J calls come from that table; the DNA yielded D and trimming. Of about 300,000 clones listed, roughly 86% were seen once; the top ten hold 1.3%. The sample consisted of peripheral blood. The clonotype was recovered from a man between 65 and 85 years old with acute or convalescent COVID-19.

The CDR3: CASSPLGGASSGANVLTF. The CDR3 nucleotides read TGTGCCAGCAGCCCCCTGGGCGGGGCCAGCTCTGGGGCCAACGTCCTGACTTTC. This sequence joins TRBV7-3 and TRBJ2-6; TRBD2 might be the D (6 bases). CDR3 size: 18 residues. Germline loops: CDR1 SGHTA, CDR2 FQGTGA. V was cut by 5 bases and J by 0 bases, with 17 bases left in between.